Listed here is a single T cell receptor beta chain. The data stem from a study of blood T cell repertoires in COVID-19. Across the whole study: From the United States, Italy and Spain came samples of acute and convalescent COVID-19. PBMCs, B-cell-depleted T cells, or T cells provided the cDNA or gDNA that made up the material.

The table came from immunoSEQ multiplex PCR; TCRdb's copy has only in-frame clones and leaves some out. The sample holds about 99,000 clones, 84% seen once. Source material: peripheral blood. The clonotype was recovered from a man in his 70s with active or convalescent COVID-19.

The CDR3 loop reads CASSLEQVNNSPLHF. The DNA for the CDR3 is TGTGCCAGCTCACTTGAACAGGTGAATAATTCACCCCTCCACTTT. The chain couples TRBV18 to TRBJ1-6, with a possible D match to TRBD1 (5 bases). Germline-derived CDR1 and CDR2 are KGHSH and LQKENI. This CDR3 is 15 amino acids long. Trimming shortened V by 4 bases and J by 5 bases, and 12 bases separated the two germline ends.